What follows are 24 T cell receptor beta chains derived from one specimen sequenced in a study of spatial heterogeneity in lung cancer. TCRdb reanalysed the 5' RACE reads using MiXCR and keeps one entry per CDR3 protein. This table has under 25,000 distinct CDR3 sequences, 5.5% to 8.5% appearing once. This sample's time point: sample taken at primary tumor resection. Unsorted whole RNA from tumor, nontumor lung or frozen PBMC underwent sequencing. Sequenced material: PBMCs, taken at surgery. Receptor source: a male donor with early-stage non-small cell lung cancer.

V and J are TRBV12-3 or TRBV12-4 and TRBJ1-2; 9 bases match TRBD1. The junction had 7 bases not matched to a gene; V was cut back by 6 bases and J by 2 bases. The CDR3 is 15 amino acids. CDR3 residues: CASSLRTGVNYGYTF. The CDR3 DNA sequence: TGTGCCAGCAGCCTAAGGACAGGGGTAAACTATGGCTACACCTTC.

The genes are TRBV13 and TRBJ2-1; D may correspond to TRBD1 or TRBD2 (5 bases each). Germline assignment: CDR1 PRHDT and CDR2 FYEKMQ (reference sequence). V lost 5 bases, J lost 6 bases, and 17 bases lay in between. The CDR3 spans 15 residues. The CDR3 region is CASSLRDLFINEQFF. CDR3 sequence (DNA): TGTGCCAGCAGCCTCAGGGACCTCTTCATCAATGAGCAGTTCTTC.

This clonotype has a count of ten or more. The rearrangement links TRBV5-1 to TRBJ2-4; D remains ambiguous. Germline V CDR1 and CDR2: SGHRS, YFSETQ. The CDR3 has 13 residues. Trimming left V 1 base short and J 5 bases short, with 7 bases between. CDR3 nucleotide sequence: TGCGCCAGCAGCTTGTCCACTCAAAACATTCAGTACTTC. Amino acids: CASSLSTQNIQYF.

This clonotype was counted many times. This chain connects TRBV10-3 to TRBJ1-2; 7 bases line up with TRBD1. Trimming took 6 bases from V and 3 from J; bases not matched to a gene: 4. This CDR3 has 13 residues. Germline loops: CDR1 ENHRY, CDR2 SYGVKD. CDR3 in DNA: TGTGCCATCAGGGACAGGTCCGACTATGGCTACACCTTC. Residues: CAIRDRSDYGYTF.

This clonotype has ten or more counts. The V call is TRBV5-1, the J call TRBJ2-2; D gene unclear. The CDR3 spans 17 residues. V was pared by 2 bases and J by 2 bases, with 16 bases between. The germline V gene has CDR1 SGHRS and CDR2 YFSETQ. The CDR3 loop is CASSFKSSGPNTGELFF. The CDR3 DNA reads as TGCGCCAGCAGCTTTAAATCTAGTGGCCCCAACACCGGGGAGCTGTTTTTT.

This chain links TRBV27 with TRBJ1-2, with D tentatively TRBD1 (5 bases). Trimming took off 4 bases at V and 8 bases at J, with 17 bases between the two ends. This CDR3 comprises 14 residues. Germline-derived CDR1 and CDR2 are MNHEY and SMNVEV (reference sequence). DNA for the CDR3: TGTGCCAGCAGTTCCCCGGGACGGCGTAGCGGCTACACCTTC. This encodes CASSSPGRRSGYTF.

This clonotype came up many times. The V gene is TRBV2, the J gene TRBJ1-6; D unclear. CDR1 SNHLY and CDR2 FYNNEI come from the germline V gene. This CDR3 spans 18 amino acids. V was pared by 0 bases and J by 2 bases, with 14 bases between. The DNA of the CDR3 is TGTGCCAGCAGTGAAGCGCGAGGGATTGGAACCTATAATTCACCCCTCCACTTT. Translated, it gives CASSEARGIGTYNSPLHF.

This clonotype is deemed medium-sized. DNA of the CDR3: TGCGCCAGCAGCCCTTCGGGGACCCCCACACGGGGTACGCAGTATTTT. Translation gives CASSPSGTPTRGTQYF. The chain carries TRBV23-1 and TRBJ2-3, with D possibly being TRBD1 or TRBD2 (5 bases each). TRBV23-1 is identified as an open reading frame with a role that is uncertain. This CDR3 spans 16 amino acids. Trimming removed 6 bases at V and 8 bases at J, with 24 bases between.

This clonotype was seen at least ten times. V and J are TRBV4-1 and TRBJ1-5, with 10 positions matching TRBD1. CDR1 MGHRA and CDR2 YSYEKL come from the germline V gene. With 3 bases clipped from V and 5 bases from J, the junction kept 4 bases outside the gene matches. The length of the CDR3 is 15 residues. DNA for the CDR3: TGCGCCAGCAGCCATCCGGACAGGGGGGATCAGCCCCAGCATTTT. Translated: CASSHPDRGDQPQHF.

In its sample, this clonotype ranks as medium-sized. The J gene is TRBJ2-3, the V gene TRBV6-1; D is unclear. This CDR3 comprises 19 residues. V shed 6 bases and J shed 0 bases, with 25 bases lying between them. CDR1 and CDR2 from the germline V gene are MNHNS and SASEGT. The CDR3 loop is CASSPSFYETGVSTDTQYF. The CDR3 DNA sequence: TGTGCCAGCAGCCCTTCCTTCTACGAGACTGGAGTTAGCACAGATACGCAGTATTTT.

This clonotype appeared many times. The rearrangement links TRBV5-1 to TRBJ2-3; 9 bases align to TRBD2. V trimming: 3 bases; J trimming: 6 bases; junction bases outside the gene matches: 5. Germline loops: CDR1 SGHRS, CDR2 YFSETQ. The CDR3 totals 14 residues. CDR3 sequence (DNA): TGCGCCAGCAGCTATAGCGGGGGACGGGATACGCAGTATTTT. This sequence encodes CASSYSGGRDTQYF.

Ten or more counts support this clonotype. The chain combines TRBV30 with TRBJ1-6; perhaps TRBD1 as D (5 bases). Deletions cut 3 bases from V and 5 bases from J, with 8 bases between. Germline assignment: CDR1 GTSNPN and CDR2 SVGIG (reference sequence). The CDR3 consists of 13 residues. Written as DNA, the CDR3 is TGTGCCTGGAGGACAGCTAATAATTCACCCCTCCACTTT. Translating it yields CAWRTANNSPLHF. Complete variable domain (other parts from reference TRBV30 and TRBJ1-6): SQTIHQWPATLVQPVGSPLSLECTVEGTSNPNLYWYRQAAGRGLQLLFYSVGIGQISSEVPQNLSASRPQDRQFILSSKKLLLSDSGFYLCAWRTANNSPLHFGNGTRLTVT.

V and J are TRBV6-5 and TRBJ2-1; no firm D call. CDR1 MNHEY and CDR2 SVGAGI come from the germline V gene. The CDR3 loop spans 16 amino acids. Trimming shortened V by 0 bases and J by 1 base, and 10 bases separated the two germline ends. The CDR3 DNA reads TGTGCCAGCAGTTACTCGATGGACGTTTCCTACAATGAGCAGTTCTTC. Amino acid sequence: CASSYSMDVSYNEQFF.

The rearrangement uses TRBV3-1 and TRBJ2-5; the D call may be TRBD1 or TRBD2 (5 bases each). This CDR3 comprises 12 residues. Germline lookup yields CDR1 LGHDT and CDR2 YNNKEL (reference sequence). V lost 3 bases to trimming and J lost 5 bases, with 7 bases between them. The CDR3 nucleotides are TGTGCCAGCAGCCAGGGGGTCGAGACCCAGTACTTC. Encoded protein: CASSQGVETQYF.

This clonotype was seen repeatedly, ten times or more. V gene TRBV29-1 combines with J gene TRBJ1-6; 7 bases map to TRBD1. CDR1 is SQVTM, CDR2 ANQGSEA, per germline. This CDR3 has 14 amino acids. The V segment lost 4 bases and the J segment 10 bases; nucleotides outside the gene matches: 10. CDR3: CSVVYGQDESPLHF. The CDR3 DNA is TGCAGCGTTGTGTATGGACAGGATGAGTCACCCCTCCACTTT. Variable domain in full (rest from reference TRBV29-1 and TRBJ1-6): SAVISQKPSRDICQRGTSLTIQCQVDSQVTMMFWYRQQPGQSLTLIATANQGSEATYESGFVIDKFPISRPNLTFSTLTVSNMSPEDSSIYLCSVVYGQDESPLHFGNGTRLTVT.

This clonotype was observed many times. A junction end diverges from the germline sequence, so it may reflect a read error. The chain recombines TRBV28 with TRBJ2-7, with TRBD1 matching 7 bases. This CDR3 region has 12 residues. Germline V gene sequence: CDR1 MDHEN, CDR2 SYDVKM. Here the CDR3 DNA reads TGTGCCAGCAGTCTCTTCCGGGACAGTTTTACGTTC. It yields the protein CASSLFRDSFTF.

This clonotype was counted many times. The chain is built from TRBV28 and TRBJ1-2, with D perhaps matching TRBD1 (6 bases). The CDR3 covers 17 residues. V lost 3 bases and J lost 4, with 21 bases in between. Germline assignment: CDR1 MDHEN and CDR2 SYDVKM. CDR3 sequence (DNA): TGTGCCAGCAGTTTCCCACCTGGACAGCCCAATGCCTATGGCTACACCTTC. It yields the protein CASSFPPGQPNAYGYTF.

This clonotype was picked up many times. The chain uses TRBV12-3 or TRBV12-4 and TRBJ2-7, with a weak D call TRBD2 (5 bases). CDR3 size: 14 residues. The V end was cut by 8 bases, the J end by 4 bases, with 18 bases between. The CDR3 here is CASGPWERPYEQYF. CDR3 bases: TGTGCCAGCGGACCGTGGGAGCGGCCTTACGAGCAGTACTTC.

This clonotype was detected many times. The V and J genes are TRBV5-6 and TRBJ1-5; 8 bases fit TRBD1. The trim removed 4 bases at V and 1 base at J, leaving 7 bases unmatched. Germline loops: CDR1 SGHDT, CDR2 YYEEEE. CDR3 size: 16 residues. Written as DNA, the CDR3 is TGTGCCAGCAGCCATGGGACAGGAGGAAGCAATCAGCCCCAGCATTTT. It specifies CASSHGTGGSNQPQHF.

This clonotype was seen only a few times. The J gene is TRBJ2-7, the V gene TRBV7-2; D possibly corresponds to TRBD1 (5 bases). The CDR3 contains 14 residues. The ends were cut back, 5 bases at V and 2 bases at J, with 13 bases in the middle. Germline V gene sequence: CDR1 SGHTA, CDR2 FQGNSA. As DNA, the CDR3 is TGTGCCAGCAGCCTGGGGCAGGGAACCTACGAGCAGTACGTC. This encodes CASSLGQGTYEQYV.

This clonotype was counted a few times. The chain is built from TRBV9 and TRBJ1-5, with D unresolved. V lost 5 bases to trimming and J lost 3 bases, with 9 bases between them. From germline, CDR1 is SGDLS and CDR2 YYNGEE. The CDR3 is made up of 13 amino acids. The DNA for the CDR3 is TGTGCCAGCAGTATCACGGCCAATCAGCCCCAGCATTTT. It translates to CASSITANQPQHF.

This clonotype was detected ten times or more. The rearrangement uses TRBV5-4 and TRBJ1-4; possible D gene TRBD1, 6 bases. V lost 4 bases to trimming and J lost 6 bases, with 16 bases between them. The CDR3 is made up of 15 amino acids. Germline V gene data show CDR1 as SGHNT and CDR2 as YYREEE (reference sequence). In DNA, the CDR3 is TGTGCCAGCAGCGCAGAGGGGGGTATTTATGAAAAACTGTTTTTT. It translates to CASSAEGGIYEKLFF. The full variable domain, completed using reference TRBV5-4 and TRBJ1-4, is ETGVTQSPTHLIKTRGQQVTLRCSSQSGHNTVSWYQQALGQGPQFIFQYYREEENGRGNFPPRFSGLQFPNYSSELNVNALELDDSALYLCASSAEGGIYEKLFFGSGTQLSVL.

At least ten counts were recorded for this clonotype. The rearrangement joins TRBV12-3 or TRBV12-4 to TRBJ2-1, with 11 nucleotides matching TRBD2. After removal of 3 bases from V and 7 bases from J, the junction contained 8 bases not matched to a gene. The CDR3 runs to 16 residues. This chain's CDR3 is CASSFYSGRALNEQFF. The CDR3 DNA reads TGTGCCAGCAGTTTTTATAGCGGGAGGGCCTTGAATGAGCAGTTCTTC.

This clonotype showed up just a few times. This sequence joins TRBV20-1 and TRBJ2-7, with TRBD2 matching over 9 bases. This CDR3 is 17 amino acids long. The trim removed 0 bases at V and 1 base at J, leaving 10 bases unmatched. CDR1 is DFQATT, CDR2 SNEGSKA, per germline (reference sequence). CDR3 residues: CSARDLPLAGFSYEQYF. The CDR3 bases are TGCAGTGCTAGAGATTTACCCCTAGCGGGGTTTTCCTACGAGCAGTACTTC.